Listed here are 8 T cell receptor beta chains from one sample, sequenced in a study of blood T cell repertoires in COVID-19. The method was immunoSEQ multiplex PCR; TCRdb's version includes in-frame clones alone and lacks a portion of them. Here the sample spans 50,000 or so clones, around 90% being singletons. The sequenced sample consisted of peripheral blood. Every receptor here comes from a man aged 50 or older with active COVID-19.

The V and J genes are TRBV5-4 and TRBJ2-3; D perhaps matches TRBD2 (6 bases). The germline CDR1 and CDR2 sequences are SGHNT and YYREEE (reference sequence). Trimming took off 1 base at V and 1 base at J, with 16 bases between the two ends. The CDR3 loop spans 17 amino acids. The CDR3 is CASSLYAGTSGTDTQYF. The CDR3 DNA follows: TGTGCCAGCAGCTTGTACGCGGGAACATCTGGCACAGATACGCAGTATTTT.

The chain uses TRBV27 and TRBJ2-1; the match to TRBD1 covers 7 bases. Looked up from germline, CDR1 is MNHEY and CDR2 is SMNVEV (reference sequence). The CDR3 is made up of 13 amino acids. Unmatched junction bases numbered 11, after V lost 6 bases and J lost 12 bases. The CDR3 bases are TGTGCCAGCAGCGTAGCCCGGGACAGCTGGCAGTTCTTC. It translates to CASSVARDSWQFF.

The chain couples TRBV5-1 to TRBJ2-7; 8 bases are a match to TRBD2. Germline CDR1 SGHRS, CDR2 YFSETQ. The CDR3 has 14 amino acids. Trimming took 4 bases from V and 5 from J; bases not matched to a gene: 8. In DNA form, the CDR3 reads TGCGCCAGCAGCCCCACCGGGACTAGTGACGAGCAGTACTTC. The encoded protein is CASSPTGTSDEQYF.

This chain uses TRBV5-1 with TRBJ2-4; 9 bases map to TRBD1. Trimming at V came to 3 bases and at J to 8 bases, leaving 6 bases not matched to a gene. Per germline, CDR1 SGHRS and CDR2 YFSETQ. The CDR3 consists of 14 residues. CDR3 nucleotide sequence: TGCGCCAGCAGCTCCGGGACAGGGTTGGACATTCAGTACTTC. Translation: CASSSGTGLDIQYF. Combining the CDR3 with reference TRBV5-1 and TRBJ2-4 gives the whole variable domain KAGVTQTPRYLIKTRGQQVTLSCSPISGHRSVSWYQQTPGQGLQFLFEYFSETQRNKGNFPGRFSGRQFSNSRSEMNVSTLELGDSALYLCASSSGTGLDIQYFGAGTRLSVL.

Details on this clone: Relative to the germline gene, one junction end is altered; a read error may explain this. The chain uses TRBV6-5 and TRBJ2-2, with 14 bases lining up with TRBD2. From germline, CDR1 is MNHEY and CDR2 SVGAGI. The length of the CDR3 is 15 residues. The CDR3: CASSRLAGGSGELFF. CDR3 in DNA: TGTGCCAGCAGCCGACTAGCGGGGGGGTCCGGGGAACTGTTTTTT.

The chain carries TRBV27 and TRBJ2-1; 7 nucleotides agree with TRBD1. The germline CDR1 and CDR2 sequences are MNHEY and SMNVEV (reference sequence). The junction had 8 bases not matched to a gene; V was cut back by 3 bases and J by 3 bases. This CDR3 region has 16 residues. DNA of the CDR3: TGTGCCAGCAGTTTTCGCCGACAGGGCTACTACAATGAGCAGTTCTTC. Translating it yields CASSFRRQGYYNEQFF.

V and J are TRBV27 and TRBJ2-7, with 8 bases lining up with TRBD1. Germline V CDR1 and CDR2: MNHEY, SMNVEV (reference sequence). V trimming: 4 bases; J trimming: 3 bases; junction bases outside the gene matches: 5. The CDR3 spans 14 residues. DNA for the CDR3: TGTGCCAGCAGTTGGGGACAGGCGGGCTACGAGCAGTACTTC. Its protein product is CASSWGQAGYEQYF.

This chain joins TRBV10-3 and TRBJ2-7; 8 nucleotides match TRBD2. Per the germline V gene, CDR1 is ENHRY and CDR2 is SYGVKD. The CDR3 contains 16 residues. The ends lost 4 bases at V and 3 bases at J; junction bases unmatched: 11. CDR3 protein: CAISGPAGGANYEQYF. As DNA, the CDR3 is TGTGCCATCAGTGGCCCGGCGGGGGGAGCCAACTACGAGCAGTACTTC.